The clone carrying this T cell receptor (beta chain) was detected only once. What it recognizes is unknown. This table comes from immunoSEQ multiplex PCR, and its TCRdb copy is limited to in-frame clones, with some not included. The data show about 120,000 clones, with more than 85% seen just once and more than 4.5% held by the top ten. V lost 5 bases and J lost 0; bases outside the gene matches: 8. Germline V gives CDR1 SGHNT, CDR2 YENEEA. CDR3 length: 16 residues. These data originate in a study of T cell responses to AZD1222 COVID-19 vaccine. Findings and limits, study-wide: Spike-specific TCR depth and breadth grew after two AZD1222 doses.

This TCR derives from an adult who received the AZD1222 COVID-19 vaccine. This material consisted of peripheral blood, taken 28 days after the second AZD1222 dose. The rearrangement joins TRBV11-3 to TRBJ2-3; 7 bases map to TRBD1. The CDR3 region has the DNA TGTGCCAGCAGCCCAGAGGGGACAGCTAGCACAGATACGCAGTATTTT. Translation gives CASSPEGTASTDTQYF.